This TCR beta chain originates from a study of blood T cells in healthy people across ages. Regarding the study as a whole: The long-lived group displayed more naive CD4+ cells, plus higher diversity, than the aged donors did. The unsorted PBMCs prevented any conclusive comparison of naive versus antigen-experienced cells.

This CDR3 has 14 amino acids. Germline V gene data show CDR1 as MGHRA and CDR2 as YSYEKL. Trimming took 2 bases from V and 3 from J; bases not matched to a gene: 2. Using a J-beta primer mix together with a sample-barcoded 5' primer, a second PCR was run for about 6 to 12 cycles. Using its own MiXCR run on the 5' RACE reads, TCRdb lists one record per CDR3 protein. The sample lists around 670,000 distinct CDR3 sequences; roughly 30% were seen once. Many counts were recorded for this clonotype. Its antigen is still unknown. Peripheral blood samples of around 9.5 milliliters were drawn from each donor. Sequencing was done on a sample of blood. This chain uses TRBV4-1 with TRBJ1-2; TRBD1 matches 8 bases. The receptor's source is a woman over 75 in good health. The CDR3 bases are TGCGCCAGCAGCCAAACGACAGGGGACTATGGCTACACCTTC. Translation gives CASSQTTGDYGYTF.